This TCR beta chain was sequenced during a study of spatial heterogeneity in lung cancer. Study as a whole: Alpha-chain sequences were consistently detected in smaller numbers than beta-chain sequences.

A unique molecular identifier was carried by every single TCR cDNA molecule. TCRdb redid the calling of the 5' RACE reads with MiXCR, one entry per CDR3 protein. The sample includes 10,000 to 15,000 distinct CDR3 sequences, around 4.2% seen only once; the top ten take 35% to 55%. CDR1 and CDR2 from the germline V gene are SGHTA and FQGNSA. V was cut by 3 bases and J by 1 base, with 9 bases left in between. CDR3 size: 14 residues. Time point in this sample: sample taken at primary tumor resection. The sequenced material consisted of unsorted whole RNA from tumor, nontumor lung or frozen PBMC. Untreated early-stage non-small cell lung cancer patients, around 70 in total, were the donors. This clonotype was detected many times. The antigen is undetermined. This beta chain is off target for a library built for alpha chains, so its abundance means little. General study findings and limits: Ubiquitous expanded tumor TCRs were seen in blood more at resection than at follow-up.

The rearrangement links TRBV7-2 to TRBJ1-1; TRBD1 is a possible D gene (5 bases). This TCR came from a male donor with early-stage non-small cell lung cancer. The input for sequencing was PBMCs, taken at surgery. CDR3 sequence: CASSFQGRNTEAFF. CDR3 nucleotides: TGTGCCAGCAGCTTTCAGGGTAGGAACACTGAAGCTTTCTTT.